These 14 T cell receptor beta chains originate from one sample sequenced in a study of breast tumors, draining lymph nodes, adjacent tissues. TCRdb reanalysed the multiplex PCR reads using MiXCR and keeps one entry per CDR3 protein. This sample has 180,000 or so distinct CDR3 sequences, with roughly 35% found just once. The lymph nodes were axillary draining lymph nodes from breast cancer patients. The sample comprised axillary lymph node tissue. The receptors were gathered from a female donor with breast cancer. Some clones in this sample may be carry-over from other donors' samples.

This clonotype was seen ten or more times. Possible read error: a much larger clone is one base away. The chain carries TRBV20-1 and TRBJ2-7; 11 bases fit TRBD1. From germline, CDR1 is DFQATT and CDR2 SNEGSKA (reference sequence). The ends lost 3 bases at V and 6 bases at J; junction bases unmatched: 7. This CDR3 region has 14 residues. CDR3 residues: CSASDGTGGSEQYF. The DNA for the CDR3 is TGCAGTGCTAGCGATGGGACAGGGGGGTCCGAGCAGTACTTC.

This clonotype has ten or more counts. V usage is TRBV4-3 and J usage is TRBJ2-7; maybe TRBD2 (6 bases). This CDR3 spans 17 amino acids. V lost 4 bases and J 0 bases, leaving 19 bases between the germline ends. Germline V gene data show CDR1 as LGHNA and CDR2 as YSLEER. CDR3 coding DNA: TGCGCCAGCAGCCTAGAAACCGGGACTGAACTCTCCTACGAGCAGTACTTC. This gives the protein CASSLETGTELSYEQYF.

V usage is TRBV12-3 or TRBV12-4 and J usage is TRBJ1-1; D is possibly TRBD1 (5 bases). The CDR3 contains 16 residues. V was clipped by 2 bases and J by 4 bases, with 17 bases between them. This CDR3 reads CASSLRVGGLGTEAFF. Written as DNA, the CDR3 is TGTGCCAGCAGTTTAAGGGTGGGGGGGTTAGGCACTGAAGCTTTCTTT.

This clonotype has at least ten counts. The V call is TRBV7-2, the J call TRBJ2-7; perhaps D is TRBD1 or TRBD2 (5 bases each). The CDR3 sequence is 12 residues long. Trimming cost V 6 bases and J 3 bases, with 9 bases left between them. Germline-derived CDR1 and CDR2 are SGHTA and FQGNSA. CDR3 bases: TGTGCCAGCAGTCGGGACGGCTACGAGCAGTACTTC. Residues: CASSRDGYEQYF.

Ten or more counts support this clonotype. With a much larger clone just one base away, this may be a read error. The chain joins TRBV10-2 to TRBJ2-7, with D perhaps TRBD2 (6 bases). Germline assignment: CDR1 WSHSY and CDR2 SAAADI. The CDR3 totals 14 residues. CDR3 DNA sequence: TGCGTCAGCAGTGATCGGGGGTCGACCTACGAGCAGTACTTC. This encodes CVSSDRGSTYEQYF.

This clonotype was seen ten or more times. It is likely a read error, because the conserved phenylalanine at the end of the CDR3 is missing. The genes are TRBV20-1 and TRBJ1-6, with a possible D match to TRBD1 (6 bases). Trimming took off 5 bases at V and 4 bases at J, with 15 bases between the two ends. The CDR3 extends over 15 amino acids. Germline values: CDR1 DFQATT, CDR2 SNEGSKA (reference sequence). The CDR3 DNA is TGCAGTGCTCGATTTACAGGGAGTTATAATTCACCCCTCCACTCT. It encodes CSARFTGSYNSPLHS.

This clonotype was picked up many times. At one end the junction does not follow the germline gene, possibly because of a read error. The chain recombines TRBV7-7 with TRBJ2-2; tentative D call: TRBD1 (6 bases). This CDR3 has 15 amino acids. Germline V gene data show CDR1 as SSHAT and CDR2 as FNYEAQ (reference sequence). CDR3 sequence (DNA): TGTGCTAGCAGTCCAGGACAGAAACGTACCGGGGAGCTGTTTTTT. The encoded protein is CASSPGQKRTGELFF.

The chain has TRBV20-1 and TRBJ1-3; 9 nucleotides align to TRBD1. The ends lost 2 bases at V and 4 bases at J; junction bases unmatched: 6. This CDR3 comprises 15 residues. The germline gives CDR1 DFQATT, CDR2 SNEGSKA (reference sequence). The CDR3 sequence is CSARPTGGAGNTIYF. The CDR3 nucleotides read TGCAGTGCTAGACCTACAGGGGGCGCCGGAAACACCATATATTTT.

The chain recombines TRBV28 with TRBJ2-1; 9 nucleotides align to TRBD1. The trim removed 4 bases at V and 7 bases at J, leaving 8 bases unmatched. This CDR3 is 15 amino acids long. CDR1 MDHEN and CDR2 SYDVKM come from the germline V gene. CDR3 nucleotide sequence: TGTGCCAGCAGTTCCCCGGGACAGGGTATTAATGAGCAGTTCTTC. Its translation is CASSSPGQGINEQFF.

This clonotype was found many times. The rearrangement links TRBV29-1 to TRBJ1-5; D remains unclear. V was shortened by 6 bases and J by 6 bases, with 15 bases between the two germline ends. The germline V gene encodes CDR1 SQVTM and CDR2 ANQGSEA. This CDR3 contains 13 residues. CDR3 amino acids: CSVRNSFGQPQHF. The CDR3 DNA reads as TGCAGCGTGCGAAATTCGTTCGGTCAGCCCCAGCATTTT.

For this clonotype: This may arise from a read error, as a much more abundant clone is one base away. This chain connects TRBV6-1 to TRBJ2-1; 7 positions match TRBD1. The germline gives CDR1 MNHNS, CDR2 SASEGT. The CDR3 contains 15 residues. The CDR3 region is CASSSGDSPYDEQFF. CDR3 sequence (DNA): TGTGCCAGCAGCTCAGGGGACAGCCCCTACGATGAGCAGTTCTTC.

This clonotype was observed many times. This sequence joins TRBV6-1 and TRBJ2-5, with D tentatively TRBD2 (6 bases). Trimming cost V 2 bases and J 4 bases, with 14 bases left between them. Per the germline V gene, CDR1 is MNHNS and CDR2 is SASEGT. The CDR3 extends over 15 amino acids. CDR3 DNA sequence: TGTGCCAGCAGTGAAAACCCGGGGGTCAGAGAGACCCAGTACTTC. It is translated as CASSENPGVRETQYF.

The CDR3 DNA reads TGTGCCGGGGCTTACAGCGGAGGCACTGAAGCTTTCTTT. Translation: CAGAYSGGTEAFF. The rearrangement uses TRBV19 and TRBJ1-1; D is possibly TRBD1 (5 bases). The CDR3 sequence is 13 residues long. V was pared by 11 bases and J by 4 bases, with 17 bases between. Looked up from germline, CDR1 is LNHDA and CDR2 is SQIVND (reference sequence). Variable domain in full (rest from reference TRBV19 and TRBJ1-1): DGGITQSPKYLFRKEGQNVTLSCEQNLNHDAMYWYRQDPGQGLRLIYYSQIVNDFQKGDIAEGYSVSREKKESFPLTVTSAQKNPTAFYLCAGAYSGGTEAFFGQGTRLTVV.

Notes on this clonotype: A read error is possible here, since a much larger clone lies one base away. The gene calls are TRBV4-3 and TRBJ2-1, with 11 bases identical to TRBD2. The ends lost 1 base at V and 5 bases at J; junction bases unmatched: 13. Germline CDR1 and CDR2: LGHNA and YSLEER. CDR3 length: 19 amino acids. CDR3 residues: CASSQGLRTSGSVNNEQFF. CDR3 sequence (DNA): TGCGCCAGCAGCCAAGGCCTTAGAACTAGCGGGAGCGTAAACAATGAGCAGTTCTTC.